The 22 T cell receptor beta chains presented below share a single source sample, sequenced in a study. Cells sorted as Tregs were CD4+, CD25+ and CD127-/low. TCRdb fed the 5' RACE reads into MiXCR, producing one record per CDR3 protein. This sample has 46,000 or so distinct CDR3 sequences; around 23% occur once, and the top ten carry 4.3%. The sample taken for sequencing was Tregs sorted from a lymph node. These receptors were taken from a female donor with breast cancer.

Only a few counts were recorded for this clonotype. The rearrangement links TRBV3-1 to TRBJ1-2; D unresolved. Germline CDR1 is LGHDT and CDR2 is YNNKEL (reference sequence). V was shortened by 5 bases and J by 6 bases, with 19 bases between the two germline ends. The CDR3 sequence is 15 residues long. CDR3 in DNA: TGTGCCAGCAGCATAAAAGAGGGTGGAGTGAATGGCTACACCTTC. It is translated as CASSIKEGGVNGYTF.

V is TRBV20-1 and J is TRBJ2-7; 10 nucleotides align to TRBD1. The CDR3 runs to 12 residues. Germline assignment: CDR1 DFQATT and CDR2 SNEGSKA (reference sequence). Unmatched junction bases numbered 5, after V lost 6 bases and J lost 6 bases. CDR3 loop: CSAQTGGFEQYF. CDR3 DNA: TGCAGTGCCCAGACAGGGGGCTTCGAGCAGTACTTC.

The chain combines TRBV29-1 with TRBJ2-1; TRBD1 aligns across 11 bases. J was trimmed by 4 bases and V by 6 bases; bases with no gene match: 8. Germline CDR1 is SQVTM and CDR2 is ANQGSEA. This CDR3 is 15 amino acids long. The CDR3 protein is CSVRTGTGGYNEQFF. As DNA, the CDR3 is TGCAGCGTCAGAACCGGGACAGGGGGTTACAATGAGCAGTTCTTC.

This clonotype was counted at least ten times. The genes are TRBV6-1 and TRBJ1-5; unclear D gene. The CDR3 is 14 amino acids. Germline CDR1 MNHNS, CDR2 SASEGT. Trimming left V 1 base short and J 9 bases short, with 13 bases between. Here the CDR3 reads CASSEVVSRGPQHF. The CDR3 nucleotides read TGTGCCAGCAGTGAAGTTGTGTCCCGGGGGCCCCAGCATTTT.

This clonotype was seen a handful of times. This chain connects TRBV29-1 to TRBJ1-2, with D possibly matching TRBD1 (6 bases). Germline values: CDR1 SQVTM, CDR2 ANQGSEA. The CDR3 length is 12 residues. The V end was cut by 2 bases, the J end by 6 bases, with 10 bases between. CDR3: CSVEPRGDGYTF. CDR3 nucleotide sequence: TGCAGCGTTGAACCCAGGGGAGATGGCTACACCTTC.

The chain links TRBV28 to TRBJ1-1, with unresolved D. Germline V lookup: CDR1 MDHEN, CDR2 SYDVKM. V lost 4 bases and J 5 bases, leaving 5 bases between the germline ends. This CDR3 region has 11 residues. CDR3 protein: CASSWGTEAFF. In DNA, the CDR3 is TGTGCCAGCAGTTGGGGAACTGAAGCTTTCTTT.

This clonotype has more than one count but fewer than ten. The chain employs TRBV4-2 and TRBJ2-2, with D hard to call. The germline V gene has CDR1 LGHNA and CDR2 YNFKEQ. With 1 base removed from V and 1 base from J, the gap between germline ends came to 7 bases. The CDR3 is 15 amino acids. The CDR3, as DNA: TGTGCCAGCAGCCAAGGCGGCCAGAACACCGGGGAGCTGTTTTTT. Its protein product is CASSQGGQNTGELFF.

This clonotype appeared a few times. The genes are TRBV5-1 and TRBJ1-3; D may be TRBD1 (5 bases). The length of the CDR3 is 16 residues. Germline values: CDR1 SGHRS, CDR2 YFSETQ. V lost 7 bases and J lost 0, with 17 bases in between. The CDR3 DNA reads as TGCGCCAGCCACTCCGGGGCGGCCCACTCTGGAAACACCATATATTTT. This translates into CASHSGAAHSGNTIYF. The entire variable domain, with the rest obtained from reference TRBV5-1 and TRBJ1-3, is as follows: KAGVTQTPRYLIKTRGQQVTLSCSPISGHRSVSWYQQTPGQGLQFLFEYFSETQRNKGNFPGRFSGRQFSNSRSEMNVSTLELGDSALYLCASHSGAAHSGNTIYFGEGSWLTVV.

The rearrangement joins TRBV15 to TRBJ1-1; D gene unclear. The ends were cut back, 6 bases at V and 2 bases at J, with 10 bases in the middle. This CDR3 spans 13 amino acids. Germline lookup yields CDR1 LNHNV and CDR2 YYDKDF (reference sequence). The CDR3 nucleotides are TGTGCCACCAGACCGGCCATAAACACTGAAGCTTTCTTT. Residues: CATRPAINTEAFF.

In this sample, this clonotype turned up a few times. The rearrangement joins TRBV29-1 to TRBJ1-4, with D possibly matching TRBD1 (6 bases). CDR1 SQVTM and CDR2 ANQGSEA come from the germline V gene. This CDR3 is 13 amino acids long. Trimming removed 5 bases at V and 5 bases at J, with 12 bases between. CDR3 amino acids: CSVWGQSNEKLFF. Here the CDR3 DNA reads TGCAGCGTTTGGGGGCAATCAAATGAAAAACTGTTTTTT.

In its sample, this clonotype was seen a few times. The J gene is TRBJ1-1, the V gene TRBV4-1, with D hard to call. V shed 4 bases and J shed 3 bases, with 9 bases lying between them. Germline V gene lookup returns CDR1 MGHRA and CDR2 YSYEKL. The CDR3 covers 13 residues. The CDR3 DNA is TGCGCCAGCAGCCCCACGGTTCACACTGAAGCTTTCTTT. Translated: CASSPTVHTEAFF.

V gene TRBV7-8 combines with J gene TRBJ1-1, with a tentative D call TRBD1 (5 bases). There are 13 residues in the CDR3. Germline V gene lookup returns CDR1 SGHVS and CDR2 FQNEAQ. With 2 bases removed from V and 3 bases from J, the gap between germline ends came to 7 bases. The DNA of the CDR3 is TGTGCCAGCAGCTTAATGGGGGACACTGAAGCTTTCTTT. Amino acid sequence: CASSLMGDTEAFF.

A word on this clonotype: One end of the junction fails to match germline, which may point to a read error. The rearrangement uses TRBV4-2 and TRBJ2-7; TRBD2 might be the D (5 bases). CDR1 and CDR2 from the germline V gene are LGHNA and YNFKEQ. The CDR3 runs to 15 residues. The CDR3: CAGSQARGFSYEQYF. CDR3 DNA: TGTGCCGGCAGCCAAGCTAGAGGGTTCTCCTACGAGCAGTACTTC.

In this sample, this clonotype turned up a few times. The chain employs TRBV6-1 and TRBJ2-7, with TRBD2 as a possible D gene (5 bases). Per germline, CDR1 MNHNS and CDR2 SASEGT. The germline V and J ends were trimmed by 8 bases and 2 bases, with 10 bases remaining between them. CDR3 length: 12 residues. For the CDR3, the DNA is TGTGCCAGCGACGCGACTACCTACGAGCAGTACTTC. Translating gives CASDATTYEQYF.

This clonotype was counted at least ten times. CDR3 region: CASGDRGVSFYEQYF. CDR3 nucleotide sequence: TGTGCCAGCGGAGATCGGGGGGTATCCTTTTACGAGCAGTACTTC. The chain uses TRBV12-3 or TRBV12-4 and TRBJ2-7; TRBD2 matches at 7 bases. Trimming at V came to 8 bases and at J to 4 bases, leaving 14 bases not matched to a gene. The CDR3 sequence is 15 residues long.

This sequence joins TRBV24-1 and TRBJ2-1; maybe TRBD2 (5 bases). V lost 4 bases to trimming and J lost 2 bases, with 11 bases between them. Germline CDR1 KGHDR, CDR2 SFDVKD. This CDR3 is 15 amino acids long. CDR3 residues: CATSEGAATYNEQFF. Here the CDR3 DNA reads TGTGCCACCAGTGAGGGAGCGGCTACCTACAATGAGCAGTTCTTC.

CDR3 in DNA: TGTGCCAGCAGCGCTGGACAGGGATCAAACACTGAAGCTTTCTTT. This sequence encodes CASSAGQGSNTEAFF. The chain employs TRBV7-9 and TRBJ1-1, with 8 bases that match TRBD1. The germline V gene has CDR1 SEHNR and CDR2 FQNEAQ (reference sequence). The CDR3 totals 15 residues. V lost 5 bases to trimming and J lost 2 bases; unmatched junction nucleotides: 7.

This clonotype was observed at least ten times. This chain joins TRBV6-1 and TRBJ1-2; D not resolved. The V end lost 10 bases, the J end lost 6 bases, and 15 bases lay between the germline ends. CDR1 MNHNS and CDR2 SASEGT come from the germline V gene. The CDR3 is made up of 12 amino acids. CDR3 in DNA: TGTGCCACCGAGTGGGTGTCGGATGGCTACACCTTC. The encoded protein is CATEWVSDGYTF.

Here the CDR3 reads CASSTSTDTQYF. DNA for the CDR3: TGTGCCAGCAGCACTAGCACAGATACGCAGTATTTT. V gene TRBV2 combines with J gene TRBJ2-3, with D unresolved. This CDR3 is built from 12 residues. The V gene lost 6 bases and the J gene lost 0 bases, with 4 bases spanning the gap. In germline, CDR1 is SNHLY, CDR2 FYNNEI.

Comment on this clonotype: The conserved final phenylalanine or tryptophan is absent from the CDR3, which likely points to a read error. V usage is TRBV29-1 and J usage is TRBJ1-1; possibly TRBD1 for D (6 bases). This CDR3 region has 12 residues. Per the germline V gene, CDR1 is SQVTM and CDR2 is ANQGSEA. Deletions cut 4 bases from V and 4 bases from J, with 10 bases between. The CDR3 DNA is TGCAGCGTTGTGTTGGGGGCCACTGAAGCTTTCCTT. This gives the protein CSVVLGATEAFL.

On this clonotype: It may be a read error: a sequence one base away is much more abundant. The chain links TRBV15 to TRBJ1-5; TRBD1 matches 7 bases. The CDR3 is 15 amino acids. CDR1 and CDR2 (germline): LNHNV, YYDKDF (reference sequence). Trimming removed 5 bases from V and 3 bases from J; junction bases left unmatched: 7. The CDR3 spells CATSFWTGYNQPQHF. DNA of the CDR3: TGTGCCACCAGCTTCTGGACAGGCTACAATCAGCCCCAGCATTTT.

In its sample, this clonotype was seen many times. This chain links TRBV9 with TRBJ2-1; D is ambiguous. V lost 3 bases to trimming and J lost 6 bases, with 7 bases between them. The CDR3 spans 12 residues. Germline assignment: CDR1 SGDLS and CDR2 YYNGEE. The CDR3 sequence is CASSAEGNEQFF. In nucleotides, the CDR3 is TGTGCCAGCAGCGCGGAAGGCAATGAGCAGTTCTTC. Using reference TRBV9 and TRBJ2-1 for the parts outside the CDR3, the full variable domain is DSGVTQTPKHLITATGQRVTLRCSPRSGDLSVYWYQQSLDQGLQFLIQYYNGEERAKGNILERFSAQQFPDLHSELNLSSLELGDSALYFCASSAEGNEQFFGPGTRLTVL.